The clone carrying this T cell receptor beta chain was picked up a small number of times. The data belong to a study of shared T cell receptors in the human thymus. CDR3 size: 15 residues. The V gene's germline CDR1 is LNHDA and CDR2 SQIVND (reference sequence). V lost 4 bases and J 0 bases, leaving 9 bases between the germline ends. Using immunoSEQ multiplex PCR, the repertoire was profiled, and TCRdb retains in-frame clones only, with some absent. The sample carries approximately 580,000 clones, 78% recorded once. These data also featured in a second study, about human thymus T cells. Per that study: Infants, healthy and Finnish, who were having corrective surgery for congenital heart defects served as donors. Thymus tissue for the work was resected from patients undergoing corrective heart surgery. Usage of V and J genes appeared biased in thymic and blood repertoires. Unrelated individuals had highly overlapping thymic repertoires, as reported in related research.

The genes are TRBV19 and TRBJ1-4, with D uncertain. The origin of this receptor is a boy younger than two with a congenital heart defect. The specimen was thymocytes. In nucleotides, the CDR3 is TGTGCCAGTAGTACGGTACCGCCAACTAATGAAAAACTGTTTTTT. This sequence encodes CASSTVPPTNEKLFF.